This T cell receptor (beta chain) was captured by sequencing in a study of OX40 agonist ivuxolimab in advanced cancers. In the study overall: About 40% of patients had received prior checkpoint inhibitor therapy. One patient with hepatocellular carcinoma and two with cutaneous melanoma, three in all, had partial responses. Study-level results: Both CD4+ and CD8+ T cell populations in blood had undergone clonal expansion by week 6 at 0.1 to 3.0 mg/kg.

Germline values: CDR1 SNHLY, CDR2 FYNNEI. Trimming took off 6 bases at V and 7 bases at J, with 15 bases between the two ends. This CDR3 is 13 amino acids long. Assay used: immunoSEQ multiplex PCR; TCRdb lists only in-frame clones, some missing. The table lists 60,000 to 90,000 clones, 88% of them singletons. Points on this clone: Its antigen remains unknown.

The rearrangement joins TRBV2 to TRBJ1-2, with D perhaps matching TRBD1 (6 bases). The starting material was CD4+ or CD8+ T cells sorted from blood, obtained in a trial of the OX40 agonist ivuxolimab. The receptor was derived from an adult with an advanced solid tumor such as melanoma, head and neck, liver or kidney cancer. The CDR3 sequence: CASRRDIGPGYTF. CDR3 DNA: TGTGCCAGCAGAAGGGACATAGGACCTGGCTACACCTTC.